This is a list of T cell receptor beta chains from one sample in a study of early T cells in non-severe SARS-CoV-2 infection. In TCRdb, the 5' RACE reads were re-called with MiXCR into one record per CDR3 protein. The sample lists 60,000 to 80,000 distinct CDR3 sequences, more than 10% occurring once. Sequences were obtained from whole blood. The receptors come from an adult who was a healthcare worker with PCR-confirmed SARS-CoV-2 infection or an uninfected control (not recorded which). Each CDR3 is given with its conserved first and last residue. Fields, in order: J gene, clone size, V gene, D gene, CDR3 protein, CDR3 DNA. The D gene is left open where the match is weak. Not all rows give a size; the values are once, few, many and, for expanded clones, a class.

TRBJ2-7,NA,TRBV28,NA,CASRTTGPSYEQYF,TGTGCCAGCAGGACAACGGGACCGAGCTACGAGCAGTACTTC
TRBJ1-5,few,TRBV21-1,NA,CASSNGRTNQPQHF,TGTGCCAGCAGCAATGGTCGGACCAATCAGCCCCAGCATTTT
TRBJ2-1,few,TRBV13,TRBD2,CASSKTSGRANEQFF,TGTGCCAGCAGCAAGACTAGCGGGAGAGCGAATGAGCAGTTCTTC
TRBJ2-4,few,TRBV10-3,TRBD1,CAISESGQGTKNIQYF,TGTGCCATCAGTGAGTCGGGACAGGGGACCAAAAACATTCAGTACTTC
TRBJ1-1,few,TRBV19,TRBD1,CASSARTGDTEAFF,TGTGCCAGTAGTGCCCGGACAGGGGACACTGAAGCTTTCTTT
TRBJ1-1,NA,TRBV5-1,TRBD1,CASSPDRGRNTEAFF,TGCGCCAGCAGCCCGGACAGGGGGCGGAACACTGAAGCTTTCTTT
TRBJ2-3,many,TRBV27,TRBD2,CASSRTSGRNTQYF,TGTGCCAGCAGTCGGACTAGCGGGAGAAATACGCAGTATTTT
TRBJ1-2,many,TRBV9,NA,CASSGFGYTF,TGTGCCAGCAGCGGGTTTGGCTACACCTTC
TRBJ1-5,few,TRBV7-6,NA,CASSLEANQPQHF,TGTGCCAGCAGCTTAGAAGCGAATCAGCCCCAGCATTTT
TRBJ1-6,many,TRBV4-2,NA,CASSQGARANSPLHF,TGTGCCAGCAGCCAAGGAGCCAGGGCTAATTCACCCCTCCACTTT
TRBJ1-6,many,TRBV11-2,TRBD1,CASSWTGTNSPLHF,TGTGCCAGCAGCTGGACAGGGACCAATTCACCCCTCCACTTT
TRBJ2-5,many,TRBV21-1,NA,CASSKRKSQETQYF,TGTGCCAGCAGCAAACGGAAGAGTCAAGAGACCCAGTACTTC
TRBJ2-3,NA,TRBV28,TRBD1,CASSTYGTGADTQYF,TGTGCCAGCAGTACTTACGGGACAGGGGCAGATACGCAGTATTTT
TRBJ2-7,many,TRBV6-6,NA,CASEEGVVPYEQYF,TGTGCCAGCGAGGAGGGTGTAGTTCCCTACGAGCAGTACTTC
TRBJ1-1,NA,TRBV15,NA,CATSSQWGAEAFF,TGTGCCACCAGCAGCCAGTGGGGGGCCGAAGCTTTCTTT
TRBJ2-7,many,TRBV6-6,TRBD1,CASGTVLYEQYF,TGTGCCAGCGGGACAGTTTTGTACGAGCAGTACTTC
TRBJ1-1,many,TRBV6-1,NA,CASSERRQNTEAFF,TGTGCCAGCAGTGAACGGCGGCAGAACACTGAAGCTTTCTTT
TRBJ1-5,NA,TRBV28,NA,CASSLGGQPQHF,TGTGCCAGCAGTTTAGGCGGTCAGCCCCAGCATTTT
TRBJ1-2,many,TRBV20-1,NA,CSERFANYGYTF,TGCAGTGAGCGATTTGCTAACTATGGCTACACCTTC